This T cell receptor (beta chain) was observed in a study of shared clonotypes between healthy human individuals. Trimming removed 3 bases at V and 3 bases at J, with 17 bases between. Germline loops: CDR1 KGHSH, CDR2 LQKENI. This CDR3 has 16 residues. The data were produced by immunoSEQ multiplex PCR, yet TCRdb's version contains in-frame clones alone and is incomplete. This repertoire shows about 520,000 clones, 60% to 80% found once; its top ten account for about 11%. The chain employs TRBV18 and TRBJ1-1, with unresolved D. The receptor was isolated from a woman aged 40 to 55 in good health. Some clones in this sample may be carry-over from other donors' samples. Sequenced material: PBMCs. In DNA, the CDR3 is TGTGCCAGCTCACCGTCCTCACGGTCAGTGGACACTGAAGCTTTCTTT. Its translation: CASSPSSRSVDTEAFF.